The sequence of this T cell receptor (beta chain) was determined in a study of blood T cell repertoires in COVID-19. Study context: COVID-19 samples, acute and convalescent, were from the United States, Italy and Spain. Nucleic acid was either cDNA or gDNA, and it came from T cells, B-cell-depleted T cells, or PBMCs.

As originally analysed: For nucleated cells, counts were estimated from reference gene primer amplification. Generated by immunoSEQ multiplex PCR, the TCRdb table keeps only in-frame clones and is missing some. The DNA was the basis for D and trimming; V, J and clone size are from that table. The data contain 90,000 to 120,000 clones, about 80% of them singletons. With V trimmed by 5 bases and J by 6 bases, 12 bases remained unmatched. The CDR3 runs 15 residues. Germline V gene data show CDR1 as SGDLS and CDR2 as YYNGEE. This clonotype was obtained from a man aged 55 to 70 with acute or convalescent COVID-19. The sequenced material came from peripheral blood. The gene calls are TRBV9 and TRBJ2-7, with TRBD1 identical over 9 bases. CDR3: CASSSLPGTGSEQYF. CDR3 DNA: TGTGCCAGCAGTTCCCTCCCCGGGACAGGGAGCGAGCAGTACTTC. The complete variable domain, with remaining parts taken from reference TRBV9 and TRBJ2-7, reads DSGVTQTPKHLITATGQRVTLRCSPRSGDLSVYWYQQSLDQGLQFLIQYYNGEERAKGNILERFSAQQFPDLHSELNLSSLELGDSALYFCASSSLPGTGSEQYFGPGTRLTVT.